This T cell receptor beta chain was sequenced during a study of blood T cell repertoires in COVID-19. TCRdb's table, derived via immunoSEQ multiplex PCR, lists solely in-frame clones and lacks some. This sample has 310,000 or so clones, with about 82% found just once. The CDR3 loop spans 14 amino acids. Germline CDR1 MDHEN, CDR2 SYDVKM. In this sample, this clone turned up a few times. Sequence at one end of the junction differs from germline and may be a read error. The sample comprised peripheral blood. The gene calls are TRBV28 and TRBJ1-2; TRBD1 is a possible D gene (6 bases). This receptor was obtained from a woman aged 50 to 65 with acute or convalescent COVID-19. CDR3: CASSLSTSGGGPYF. The CDR3 coding sequence is TGTGCCAGCAGTTTATCAACCTCGGGTGGGGGCCCGTACTTC.